This TCR beta chain was identified during a study of T cells in Graves' hyperthyroidism and ophthalmopathy. Study conclusions and caveats: Ophthalmopathy got predicted by the model a median about six months before its onset.

TCR beta CDR3 region amplification was performed from RNA transcripts. A set of HTBI primers served as the primers for a first-round RT-PCR of the TCR CDR3. TCRdb re-derived calls from the multiplex PCR reads in MiXCR, one entry per CDR3 protein. The sample has over 450,000 distinct CDR3 sequences; around an eighth are singletons. V was pared by 7 bases and J by 2 bases, with 3 bases between. Germline lookup yields CDR1 SNHLY and CDR2 FYNNEI. The CDR3 consists of 10 residues. Ten or more counts support this clonotype. Its target is unknown. Clinical symptoms, serum thyroxine and TRAb, thyroid ultrasound and orbital computed tomography together formed the diagnostic basis.

The origin of this receptor is a woman younger than 35 with Graves' hyperthyroidism. Sequencing used blood. The chain is built from TRBV2 and TRBJ2-7, with D unresolved. CDR3 loop: CASMAYEQYF. CDR3 nucleotides: TGTGCCAGCATGGCCTACGAGCAGTACTTC.